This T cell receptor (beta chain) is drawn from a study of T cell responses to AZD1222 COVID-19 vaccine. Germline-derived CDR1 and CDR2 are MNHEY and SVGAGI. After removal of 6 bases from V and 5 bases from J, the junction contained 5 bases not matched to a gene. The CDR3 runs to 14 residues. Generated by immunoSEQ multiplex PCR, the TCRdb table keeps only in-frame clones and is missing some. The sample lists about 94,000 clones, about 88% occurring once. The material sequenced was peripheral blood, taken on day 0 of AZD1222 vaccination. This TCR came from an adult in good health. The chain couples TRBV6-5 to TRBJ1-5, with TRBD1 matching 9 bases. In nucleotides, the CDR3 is TGTGCCAGCAGGAGACAGGGGGTGGATCAGCCCCAGCATTTT. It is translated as CASRRQGVDQPQHF.